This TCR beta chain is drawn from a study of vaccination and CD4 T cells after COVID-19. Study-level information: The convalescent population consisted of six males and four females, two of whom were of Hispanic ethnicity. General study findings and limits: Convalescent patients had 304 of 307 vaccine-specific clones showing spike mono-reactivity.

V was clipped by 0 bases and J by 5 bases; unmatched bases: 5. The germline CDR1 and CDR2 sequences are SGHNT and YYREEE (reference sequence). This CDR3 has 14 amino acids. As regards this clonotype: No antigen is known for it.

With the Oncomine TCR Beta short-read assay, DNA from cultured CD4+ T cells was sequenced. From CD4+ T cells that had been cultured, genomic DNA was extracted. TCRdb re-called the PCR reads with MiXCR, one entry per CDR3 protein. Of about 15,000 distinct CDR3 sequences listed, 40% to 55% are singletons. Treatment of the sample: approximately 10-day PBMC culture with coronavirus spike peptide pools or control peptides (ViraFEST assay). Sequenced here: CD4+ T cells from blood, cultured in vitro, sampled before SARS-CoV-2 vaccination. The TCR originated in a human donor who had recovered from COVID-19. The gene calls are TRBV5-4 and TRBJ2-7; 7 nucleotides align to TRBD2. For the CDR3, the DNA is TGTGCCAGCAGCTTGGGGGGAGGGCCCCACGAGCAGTACTTC. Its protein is CASSLGGGPHEQYF.